This is a list of T cell receptor beta chains from one sample in a study of shared clonotypes between healthy human individuals. Measured with immunoSEQ multiplex PCR; TCRdb has only the in-frame clones, and not every one. The data show roughly 400,000 clones, about 96% seen once. The sample taken for sequencing was memory CD8+ T cells sorted from blood. The receptors stem from a man under 40 in good health. Each CDR3 is given with its conserved first and last residue. The D gene is left open where the match is weak. For some rows the clone size is stated as once, few or many, or as a class when expanded; others skip it.

d_call: TRBD2
v_call: TRBV6-6
clone_size: once
j_call: TRBJ2-5
cdr3_aa: CASTPGGLSQETQYF
cdr3_nt: TGTGCCAGCACCCCGGGAGGGTTAAGCCAAGAGACCCAGTACTTC

d_call: TRBD2
v_call: TRBV7-2
clone_size: .
j_call: TRBJ2-7
cdr3_aa: CASSRTSGMYEQYF
cdr3_nt: TGTGCCAGCAGCCGGACTAGCGGGATGTACGAGCAGTACTTC

d_call: TRBD2
v_call: TRBV10-3
clone_size: .
j_call: TRBJ2-7
cdr3_aa: CAISEGSSSGAYF
cdr3_nt: TGTGCCATCAGTGAGGGGTCTTCTAGCGGGGCGTACTTC

d_call: TRBD2
v_call: TRBV18
clone_size: .
j_call: TRBJ2-1
cdr3_aa: CASSPRVAGLHNEQFF
cdr3_nt: TGTGCCAGCTCACCACGGGTAGCGGGACTCCACAATGAGCAGTTCTTC

d_call: .
v_call: TRBV18
clone_size: .
j_call: TRBJ2-5
cdr3_aa: CASSSSQETQYF
cdr3_nt: TGTGCCAGCTCATCCTCCCAAGAGACCCAGTACTTC

d_call: .
v_call: TRBV5-5
clone_size: .
j_call: TRBJ1-6
cdr3_aa: CASSHARDSIISGSPLHF
cdr3_nt: TGTGCCAGCAGCCATGCCCGGGACTCCATCATTAGTGGTTCACCCCTCCACTTT

d_call: TRBD2
v_call: TRBV6-5
clone_size: .
j_call: TRBJ2-1
cdr3_aa: CASSYSLTGGGIF
cdr3_nt: TGTGCCAGCAGTTACTCGTTGACGGGAGGCGGGATCTTC

d_call: TRBD1
v_call: TRBV18
clone_size: .
j_call: TRBJ1-5
cdr3_aa: CASSQFPGQGDQPQHF
cdr3_nt: TGTGCCAGCTCACAGTTTCCGGGACAGGGTGATCAGCCCCAGCATTTT

d_call: .
v_call: TRBV11-2
clone_size: .
j_call: TRBJ1-3
cdr3_aa: CASSLASGAVSGNTIYF
cdr3_nt: TGTGCCAGCAGCTTGGCGTCAGGGGCCGTTTCTGGAAACACCATATATTTT

d_call: TRBD1
v_call: TRBV30
clone_size: .
j_call: TRBJ1-5
cdr3_aa: CAWSVHPTGLNQPQHF
cdr3_nt: TGTGCCTGGAGTGTACATCCGACAGGGCTCAATCAGCCCCAGCATTTT

d_call: .
v_call: TRBV6-6
clone_size: .
j_call: TRBJ2-1
cdr3_aa: CASSWERKQFF
cdr3_nt: TGTGCCAGCAGTTGGGAGCGGAAGCAGTTCTTC

d_call: .
v_call: TRBV7-9
clone_size: .
j_call: TRBJ1-3
cdr3_aa: CASSWINTIYF
cdr3_nt: TGTGCCAGCAGCTGGATAAACACCATATATTTT

d_call: TRBD1
v_call: TRBV7-9
clone_size: .
j_call: TRBJ1-5
cdr3_aa: CASSRQGSNQPQHF
cdr3_nt: TGTGCCAGCAGCCGACAGGGAAGCAATCAGCCCCAGCATTTT

d_call: .
v_call: TRBV29-1
clone_size: .
j_call: TRBJ1-6
cdr3_aa: CSAADSYNSPLHF
cdr3_nt: TGCAGCGCCGCAGACTCCTATAATTCACCCCTCCACTTT

d_call: TRBD1
v_call: TRBV6-5
clone_size: once
j_call: TRBJ2-3
cdr3_aa: CASSYYGQVGTDTQYF
cdr3_nt: TGTGCCAGCAGTTACTATGGACAGGTGGGGACAGATACGCAGTATTTT

d_call: TRBD1
v_call: TRBV5-1
clone_size: .
j_call: TRBJ1-2
cdr3_aa: CASSLEDRGGYTF
cdr3_nt: TGCGCCAGCAGCTTGGAAGACAGGGGTGGCTACACCTTC